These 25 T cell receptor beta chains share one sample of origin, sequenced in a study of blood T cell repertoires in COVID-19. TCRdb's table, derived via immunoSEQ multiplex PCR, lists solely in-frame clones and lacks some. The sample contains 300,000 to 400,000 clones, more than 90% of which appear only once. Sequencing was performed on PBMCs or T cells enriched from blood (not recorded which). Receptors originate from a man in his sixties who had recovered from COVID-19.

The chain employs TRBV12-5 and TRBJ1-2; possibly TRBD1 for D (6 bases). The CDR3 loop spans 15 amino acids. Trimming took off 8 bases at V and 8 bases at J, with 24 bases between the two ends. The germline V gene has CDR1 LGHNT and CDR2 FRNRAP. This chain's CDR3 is CASTQDSPASEGYTF. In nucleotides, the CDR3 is TGTGCTAGTACCCAGGACAGCCCAGCATCTGAGGGCTACACCTTC.

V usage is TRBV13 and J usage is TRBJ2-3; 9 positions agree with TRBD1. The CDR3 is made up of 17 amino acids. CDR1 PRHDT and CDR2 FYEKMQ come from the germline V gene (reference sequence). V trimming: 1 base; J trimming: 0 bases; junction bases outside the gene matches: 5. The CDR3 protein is CASSLAADRGSTDTQYF. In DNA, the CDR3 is TGTGCCAGCAGCTTAGCGGCGGACAGGGGTAGCACAGATACGCAGTATTTT.

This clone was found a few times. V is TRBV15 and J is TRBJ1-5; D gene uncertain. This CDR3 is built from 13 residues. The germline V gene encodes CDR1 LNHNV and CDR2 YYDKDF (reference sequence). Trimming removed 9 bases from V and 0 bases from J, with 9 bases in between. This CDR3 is CATGRYSNQPQHF. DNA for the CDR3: TGTGCCACTGGGAGATATAGCAATCAGCCCCAGCATTTT.

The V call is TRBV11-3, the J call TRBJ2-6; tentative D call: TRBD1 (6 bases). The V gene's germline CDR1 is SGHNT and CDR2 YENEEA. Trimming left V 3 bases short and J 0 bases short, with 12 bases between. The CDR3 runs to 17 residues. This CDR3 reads CASSLQGQFSGANVLTF. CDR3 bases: TGTGCCAGCAGCTTGCAAGGACAGTTCTCTGGGGCCAACGTCCTGACTTTC.

In DNA form, the CDR3 reads TGTGCCAGCAGTTATACAGGGGATGGCAATCAGCCCCAGCATTTT. This gives the protein CASSYTGDGNQPQHF. The gene calls are TRBV6-2 or TRBV6-3 and TRBJ1-5; 7 bases match TRBD1. Germline V gene sequence: CDR1 MNHEY, CDR2 SVGEGT. The junction had 4 bases not matched to a gene; V was cut back by 3 bases and J by 2 bases. This CDR3 has 15 amino acids.

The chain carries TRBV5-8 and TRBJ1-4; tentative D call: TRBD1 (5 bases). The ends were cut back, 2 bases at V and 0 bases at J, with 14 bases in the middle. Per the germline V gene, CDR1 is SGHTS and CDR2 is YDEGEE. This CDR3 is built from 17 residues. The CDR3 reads CASSFPPRTSTNEKLFF. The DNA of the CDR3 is TGTGCCAGCAGCTTCCCTCCCCGGACATCAACTAATGAAAAACTGTTTTTT. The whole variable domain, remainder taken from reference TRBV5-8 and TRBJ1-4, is EAGVTQSPTHLIKTRGQQATLRCSPISGHTSVYWYQQALGLGLQFLLWYDEGEERNRGNFPPRFSGRQFPNYSSELNVNALELEDSALYLCASSFPPRTSTNEKLFFGSGTQLSVL.

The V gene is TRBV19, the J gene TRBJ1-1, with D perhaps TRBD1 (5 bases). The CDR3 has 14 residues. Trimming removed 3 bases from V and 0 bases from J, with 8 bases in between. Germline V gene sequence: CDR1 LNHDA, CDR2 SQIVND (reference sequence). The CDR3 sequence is CASSIGDLNTEAFF. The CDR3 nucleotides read TGTGCCAGTAGTATCGGGGACTTGAACACTGAAGCTTTCTTT.

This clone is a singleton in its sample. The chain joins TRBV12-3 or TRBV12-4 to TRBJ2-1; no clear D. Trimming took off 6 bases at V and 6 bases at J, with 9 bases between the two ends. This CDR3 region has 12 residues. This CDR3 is CASSPDFNEQFF. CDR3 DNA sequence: TGTGCCAGCAGCCCCGACTTCAATGAGCAGTTCTTC.

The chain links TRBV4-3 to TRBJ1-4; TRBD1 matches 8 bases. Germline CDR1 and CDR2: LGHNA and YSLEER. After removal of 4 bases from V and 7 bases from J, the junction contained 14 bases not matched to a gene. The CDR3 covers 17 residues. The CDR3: CASSLLPGGQGLEKLFF. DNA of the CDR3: TGCGCCAGCAGCCTCCTCCCGGGCGGACAGGGCCTTGAAAAACTGTTTTTT.

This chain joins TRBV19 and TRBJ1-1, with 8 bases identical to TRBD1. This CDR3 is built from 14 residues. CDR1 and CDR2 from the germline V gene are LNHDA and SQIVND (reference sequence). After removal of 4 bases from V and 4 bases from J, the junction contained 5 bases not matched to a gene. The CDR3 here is CASSTPRGPTEAFF. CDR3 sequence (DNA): TGTGCCAGTAGTACCCCCAGGGGGCCCACTGAAGCTTTCTTT.

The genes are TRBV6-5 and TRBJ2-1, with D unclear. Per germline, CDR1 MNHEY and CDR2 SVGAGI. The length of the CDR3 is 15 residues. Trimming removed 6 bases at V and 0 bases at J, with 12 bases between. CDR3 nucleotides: TGTGCCAGCAGACACTCGCCTAGCTCCTACAATGAGCAGTTCTTC. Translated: CASRHSPSSYNEQFF.

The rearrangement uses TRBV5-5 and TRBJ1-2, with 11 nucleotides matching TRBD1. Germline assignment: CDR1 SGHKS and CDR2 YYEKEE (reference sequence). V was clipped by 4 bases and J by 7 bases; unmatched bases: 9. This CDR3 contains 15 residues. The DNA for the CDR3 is TGTGCCAGCAGCCCGGCGGACAGGGGGCCTGGTGGCTACACCTTC. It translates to CASSPADRGPGGYTF. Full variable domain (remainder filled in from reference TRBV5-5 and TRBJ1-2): DAGVTQSPTHLIKTRGQQVTLRCSPISGHKSVSWYQQVLGQGPQFIFQYYEKEERGRGNFPDRFSARQFPNYSSELNVNALLLGDSALYLCASSPADRGPGGYTFGSGTRLTVV.

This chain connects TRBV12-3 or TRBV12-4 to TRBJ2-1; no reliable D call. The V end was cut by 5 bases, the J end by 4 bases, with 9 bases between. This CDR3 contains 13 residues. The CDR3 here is CASSPHSYNEQFF. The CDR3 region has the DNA TGTGCCAGCAGTCCCCACAGTTACAATGAGCAGTTCTTC.

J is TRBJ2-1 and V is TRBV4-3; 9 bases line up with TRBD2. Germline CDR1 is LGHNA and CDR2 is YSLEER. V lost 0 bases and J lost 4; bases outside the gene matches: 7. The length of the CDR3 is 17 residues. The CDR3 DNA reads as TGCGCCAGCAGCCAAGATGGGGCGGGGGGGCCGTACAATGAGCAGTTCTTC. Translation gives CASSQDGAGGPYNEQFF.

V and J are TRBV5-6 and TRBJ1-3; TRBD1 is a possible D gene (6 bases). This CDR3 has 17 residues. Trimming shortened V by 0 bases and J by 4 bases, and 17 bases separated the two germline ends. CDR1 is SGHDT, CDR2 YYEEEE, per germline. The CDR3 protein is CASSLGWSGRGGNTIYF. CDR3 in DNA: TGTGCCAGCAGCTTGGGATGGAGCGGCAGGGGAGGAAACACCATATATTTT.

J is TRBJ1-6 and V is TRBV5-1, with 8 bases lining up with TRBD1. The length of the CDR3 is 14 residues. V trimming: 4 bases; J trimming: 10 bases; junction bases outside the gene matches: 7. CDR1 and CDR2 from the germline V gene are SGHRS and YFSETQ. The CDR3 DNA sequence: TGCGCCAGCAGCCAGGGACAGGTGGGCTCACCCCTCCACTTT. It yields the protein CASSQGQVGSPLHF.

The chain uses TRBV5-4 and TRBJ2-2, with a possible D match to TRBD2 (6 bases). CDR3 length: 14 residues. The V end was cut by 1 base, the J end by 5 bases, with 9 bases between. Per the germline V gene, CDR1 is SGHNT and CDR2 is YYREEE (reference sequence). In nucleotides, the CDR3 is TGTGCCAGCAGCTTGTACGGGGGAACCGGGGAGCTGTTTTTT. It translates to CASSLYGGTGELFF.

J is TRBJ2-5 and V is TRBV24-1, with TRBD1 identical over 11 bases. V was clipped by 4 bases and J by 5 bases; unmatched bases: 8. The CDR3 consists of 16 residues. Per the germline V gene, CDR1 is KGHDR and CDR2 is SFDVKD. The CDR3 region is CATSDRGTGGFETQYF. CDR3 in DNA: TGTGCCACCAGTGACCGGGGGACAGGGGGTTTTGAGACCCAGTACTTC.

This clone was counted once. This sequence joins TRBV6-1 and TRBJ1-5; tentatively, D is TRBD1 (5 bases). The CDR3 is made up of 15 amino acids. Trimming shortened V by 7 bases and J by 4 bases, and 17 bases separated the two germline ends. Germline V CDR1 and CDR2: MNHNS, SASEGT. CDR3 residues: CASTRDSPTNQPQHF. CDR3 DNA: TGTGCCAGCACCCGAGACAGCCCCACGAATCAGCCCCAGCATTTT.

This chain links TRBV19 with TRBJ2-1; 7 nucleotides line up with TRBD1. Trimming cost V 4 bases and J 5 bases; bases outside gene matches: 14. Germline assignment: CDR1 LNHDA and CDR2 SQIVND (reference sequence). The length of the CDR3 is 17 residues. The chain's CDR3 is CASSTLPRQGVNNEQFF. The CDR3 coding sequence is TGTGCCAGTAGTACCCTCCCCCGGCAGGGGGTAAACAATGAGCAGTTCTTC.

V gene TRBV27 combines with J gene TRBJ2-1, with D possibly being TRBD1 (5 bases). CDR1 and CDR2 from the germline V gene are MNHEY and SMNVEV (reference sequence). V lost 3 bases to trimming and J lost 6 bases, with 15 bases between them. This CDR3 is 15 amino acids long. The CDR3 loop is CASSFARATRNEQFF. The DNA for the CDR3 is TGTGCCAGCAGTTTCGCCAGGGCCACCCGCAATGAGCAGTTCTTC.

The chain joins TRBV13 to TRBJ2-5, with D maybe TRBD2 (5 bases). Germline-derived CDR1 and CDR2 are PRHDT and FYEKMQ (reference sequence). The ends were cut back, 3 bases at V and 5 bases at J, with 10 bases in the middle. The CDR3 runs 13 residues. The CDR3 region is CASSFFSEETQYF. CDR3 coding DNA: TGTGCCAGCAGCTTTTTTAGCGAGGAGACCCAGTACTTC. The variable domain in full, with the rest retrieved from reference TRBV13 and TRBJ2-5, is AAGVIQSPRHLIKEKRETATLKCYPIPRHDTVYWYQQGPGQDPQFLISFYEKMQSDKGSIPDRFSAQQFSDYHSELNMSSLELGDSALYFCASSFFSEETQYFGPGTRLLVL.

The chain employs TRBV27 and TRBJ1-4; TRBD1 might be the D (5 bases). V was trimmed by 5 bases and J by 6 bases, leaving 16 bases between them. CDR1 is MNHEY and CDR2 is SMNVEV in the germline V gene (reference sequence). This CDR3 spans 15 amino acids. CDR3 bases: TGTGCCAGCAGTACCTCCGGAGGGGTGGATGAAAAACTGTTTTTT. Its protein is CASSTSGGVDEKLFF.

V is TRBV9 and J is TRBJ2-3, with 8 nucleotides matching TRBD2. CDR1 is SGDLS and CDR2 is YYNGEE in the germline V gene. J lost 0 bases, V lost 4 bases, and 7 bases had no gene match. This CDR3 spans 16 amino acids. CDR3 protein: CASSTGERESTDTQYF. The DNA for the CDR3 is TGTGCCAGCAGCACAGGAGAGCGGGAGAGCACAGATACGCAGTATTTT. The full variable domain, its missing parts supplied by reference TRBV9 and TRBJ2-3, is DSGVTQTPKHLITATGQRVTLRCSPRSGDLSVYWYQQSLDQGLQFLIQYYNGEERAKGNILERFSAQQFPDLHSELNLSSLELGDSALYFCASSTGERESTDTQYFGPGTRLTVL.

The DNA for the CDR3 is TGTGCCAGCAGCTTGGGCGGGTTGCGTTACAATGAGCAGTTCTTC. Protein product: CASSLGGLRYNEQFF. The chain has TRBV5-4 and TRBJ2-1; D might be TRBD2 (5 bases). Germline CDR1 and CDR2: SGHNT and YYREEE (reference sequence). CDR3 length: 15 residues. The V gene lost 0 bases and the J gene lost 4 bases, with 11 bases spanning the gap.